This T cell receptor beta chain stems from a study of cytomegalovirus exposure and HLA in healthy donors. The study, taken as a whole, reports: Cytomegalovirus association was listed for 164 TCR beta chains.

Trimming cost V 4 bases and J 4 bases; bases outside gene matches: 4. Germline-derived CDR1 and CDR2 are SQVTM and ANQGSEA. The CDR3 is 13 residues long. As for this clone: Its target is unknown. Other DNA sequences of this sample code for an identical CDR3.

Method: immunoSEQ multiplex PCR; TCRdb's copy keeps in-frame clones and lacks some. The sample consists of almost 200,000 clones, approximately 78% of them appearing once. The receptor's source is a woman in her twenties or thirties in good health and CMV-seronegative. The sample taken for sequencing was PBMCs. This chain joins TRBV29-1 and TRBJ1-5; 7 bases match TRBD1. DNA of the CDR3: TGCAGCGTTGCACAGGGGAGGAATCAGCCCCAGCATTTT. Residues: CSVAQGRNQPQHF.